These 17 T cell receptor beta chains were all obtained from the same sample, sequenced in a study of CD8+CD57+ T cells in acquired aplastic anemia. CDR3 and TCR beta VDJ profiling relied on genomic DNA as the template. TCRdb re-called the reads through MiXCR, storing one row per CDR3 protein. This table holds around 190,000 distinct CDR3 sequences, roughly 57% found once. Material for sequencing was sorted CD4+, CD8+, or CD8+CD57+ T cells (not recorded which) from PBMCs. These receptors originate from a human donor in good health.

The chain carries TRBV6-1 and TRBJ1-2; perhaps TRBD1 as D (5 bases). This CDR3 contains 14 residues. V dropped 7 bases and J dropped 2 bases, with 14 bases sitting between them. CDR1 MNHNS and CDR2 SASEGT come from the germline V gene. The CDR3 is CASTWGDGNYGYTF. For the CDR3, the DNA is TGTGCCAGCACCTGGGGCGACGGGAACTATGGCTACACCTTC.

V is TRBV20-1 and J is TRBJ2-3; D is uncertain. The CDR3 totals 12 residues. The V end lost 5 bases, the J end lost 2 bases, and 8 bases lay between the germline ends. From germline, CDR1 is DFQATT and CDR2 SNEGSKA (reference sequence). CDR3 region: CSARENTDTQYF. DNA for the CDR3: TGCAGTGCTCGCGAGAACACAGATACGCAGTATTTT.

The rearrangement joins TRBV27 to TRBJ2-3; 7 bases map to TRBD2. J gave up 0 bases and V 3 bases, and 9 bases lay outside the gene matches. The CDR3 has 17 residues. Germline CDR1 MNHEY, CDR2 SMNVEV (reference sequence). The CDR3 spells CASSFLTSSGSTDTQYF. CDR3 in DNA: TGTGCCAGCAGTTTCTTGACTAGCTCCGGTAGCACAGATACGCAGTATTTT.

The chain joins TRBV7-2 to TRBJ1-5; perhaps TRBD1 as D (5 bases). CDR1 and CDR2 (germline): SGHTA, FQGNSA. V lost 1 base and J 4 bases, leaving 11 bases between the germline ends. The CDR3 runs 15 residues. CDR3 bases: TGTGCCAGCAGCTTAGTCGACAGCGGGAATCAGCCCCAGCATTTT. It specifies CASSLVDSGNQPQHF.

This clonotype has ten or more counts. The chain is built from TRBV11-2 and TRBJ2-1, with unresolved D. Germline CDR1 and CDR2: SGHAT and FQNNGV. The CDR3 has 12 residues. V lost 4 bases and J lost 9, with 10 bases in between. The CDR3 nucleotides read TGTGCCAGCAGCTCAGCAGCAGGTGAGCAGTTCTTC. This translates into CASSSAAGEQFF. Full variable domain (rest looked up from reference TRBV11-2 and TRBJ2-1): EAGVAQSPRYKIIEKRQSVAFWCNPISGHATLYWYQQILGQGPKLLIQFQNNGVVDDSQLPKDRFSAERLKGVDSTLKIQPAKLEDSAVYLCASSSAAGEQFFGPGTRLTVL.

In nucleotides, the CDR3 is TGCAGTGCTAAGCCTAGCGGACCCACCCAGACCCAGTACTTC. Its translation is CSAKPSGPTQTQYF. The genes are TRBV20-1 and TRBJ2-7; 7 positions agree with TRBD2. Gene TRBJ2-5 matches the end of the DNA better, so the J call may be wrong. Germline V gene data show CDR1 as DFQATT and CDR2 as SNEGSKA (reference sequence). This CDR3 contains 14 residues.

The chain employs TRBV12-3 or TRBV12-4 and TRBJ2-7; 7 bases map to TRBD1. Trimming at V came to 6 bases and at J to 3 bases, leaving 8 bases not matched to a gene. The CDR3 has 14 residues. The CDR3 DNA reads TGTGCCAGCAGCGGCCAGGGACAGTACTACGAGCAGTACTTC. It is translated as CASSGQGQYYEQYF.

This clonotype has ten or more counts. The chain is built from TRBV11-2 and TRBJ2-1; D is perhaps TRBD1 (6 bases). Trimming stripped 1 base from V and 7 bases from J, with 11 bases between. The CDR3 spans 14 residues. Looked up from germline, CDR1 is SGHAT and CDR2 is FQNNGV. CDR3 coding DNA: TGTGCCAGCAGCTTAGCCGGGACACTTAATGAGCAGTTCTTC. Its protein is CASSLAGTLNEQFF.

This chain connects TRBV5-1 to TRBJ2-7; 7 bases agree with TRBD2. Trimming at V came to 4 bases and at J to 1 base, leaving 5 bases not matched to a gene. The CDR3 covers 14 residues. Germline V gene data show CDR1 as SGHRS and CDR2 as YFSETQ. CDR3 sequence (DNA): TGCGCCAGCAGCCCTAGCGGAACATCCTACGAGCAGTACTTC. It specifies CASSPSGTSYEQYF.

The rearrangement joins TRBV7-9 to TRBJ2-5; D tentatively reads TRBD1 or TRBD2 (5 bases each). The CDR3 runs 14 residues. The germline V gene encodes CDR1 SEHNR and CDR2 FQNEAQ (reference sequence). Trimming took 4 bases from V and 5 from J, leaving 14 bases between them. The CDR3 region has the DNA TGTGCCAGCAGCTCAAGGACTGGGGCGGAGACCCAGTACTTC. Its translation is CASSSRTGAETQYF.

This chain uses TRBV2 with TRBJ2-2, with 14 bases identical to TRBD2. Germline V gene sequence: CDR1 SNHLY, CDR2 FYNNEI. This CDR3 is built from 16 residues. With V trimmed by 8 bases and J by 4 bases, 6 bases remained unmatched. CDR3 in DNA: TGTGCCAGCGACGCCGGACTAGCGGGGGGCACCGGGGAGCTGTTTTTT. Amino acids: CASDAGLAGGTGELFF.

The chain joins TRBV25-1 to TRBJ1-3, with 10 bases identical to TRBD1. Trimming at V came to 5 bases and at J to 7 bases, leaving 5 bases not matched to a gene. The CDR3 length is 14 residues. CDR1 MGHDK and CDR2 SYGVNS come from the germline V gene. The CDR3 sequence: CASSPSGQGNTIYF. Here the CDR3 DNA reads TGTGCCAGCAGTCCCTCGGGACAGGGGAACACCATATATTTT.

This clonotype has a count of ten or more. The CDR3 region has the DNA TGTGCCACCAGCAGAGTGGGGGGTTTGGACAATGAGCAGTTCTTC. Its translation: CATSRVGGLDNEQFF. The V gene is TRBV15, the J gene TRBJ2-1; a weak D match, TRBD2 (6 bases). V was shortened by 1 base and J by 5 bases, with 12 bases between the two germline ends. The CDR3 loop spans 15 amino acids. Germline V gene lookup returns CDR1 LNHNV and CDR2 YYDKDF (reference sequence).

This clonotype was detected only a few times. The V gene is TRBV2, the J gene TRBJ1-5; D remains unclear. The CDR3 extends over 13 amino acids. Between the trimmed V and J ends, which lost 8 bases and 1 base, there was a span of 9 bases. Germline assignment: CDR1 SNHLY and CDR2 FYNNEI. The CDR3 loop is CASCLQSNQPQHF. In nucleotides, the CDR3 is TGTGCCAGCTGCCTACAGAGCAATCAGCCCCAGCATTTT. The whole variable domain, filled in from reference TRBV2 and TRBJ1-5, reads EPEVTQTPSHQVTQMGQEVILRCVPISNHLYFYWYRQILGQKVEFLVSFYNNEISEKSEIFDDQFSVERPDGSNFTLKIRSTKLEDSAMYFCASCLQSNQPQHFGDGTRLSIL.

CDR3 region: CAIFGGSNEQFF. DNA for the CDR3: TGTGCCATCTTCGGCGGGAGCAATGAGCAGTTCTTC. This chain uses TRBV10-3 with TRBJ2-1; 7 positions match TRBD2. Unmatched junction bases numbered 4, after V lost 8 bases and J lost 6 bases. The CDR3 contains 12 residues. CDR1 ENHRY and CDR2 SYGVKD come from the germline V gene.

The chain couples TRBV6-6 to TRBJ2-2; 11 bases are a match to TRBD2. In germline, CDR1 is MNHNY, CDR2 SVGAGI (reference sequence). The CDR3 consists of 15 residues. V lost 5 bases, J lost 5 bases, and 4 bases stayed unmatched. As DNA, the CDR3 is TGTGCCAGCAGTGACGGACTAGCGGGTACCGGGGAGCTGTTTTTT. The encoded protein is CASSDGLAGTGELFF.

The J gene is TRBJ1-5, the V gene TRBV20-1; TRBD1 might be the D (5 bases). The CDR3 runs 13 residues. Trimming removed 4 bases from V and 5 bases from J, with 12 bases in between. Germline CDR1 reads DFQATT; CDR2 reads SNEGSKA (reference sequence). The CDR3 here is CSATGQGYQPQHF. CDR3 coding DNA: TGCAGTGCTACTGGGCAGGGCTATCAGCCCCAGCATTTT.